This T cell receptor beta chain comes out of a study of regulatory T cells in long-lasting Graves disease. Trimming removed 8 bases from V and 1 base from J, with 5 bases in between. The CDR3 sequence is 12 residues long. Per germline, CDR1 MNHNS and CDR2 SASEGT. This clonotype has at least ten counts. Arm-PCR of CDR3 regions and iRepertoire HTBI primers were the basis on which TCR beta libraries were built. From the multiplex PCR reads, TCRdb called clonotypes with MiXCR, one entry per CDR3 protein. The sample consists of over 500,000 distinct CDR3 sequences, 16% of them appearing once. Described time point: newly diagnosed GD, antithyroid drugs for less than 3 months. The authors made the TCR library using RNA they extracted from PBMCs. The data were also submitted as part of a second study, on T cells in Graves' hyperthyroidism and ophthalmopathy.

The chain joins TRBV6-1 to TRBJ2-2, with no clear D. Specimen: peripheral blood mononuclear cells (PBMCs), collected at new diagnosis, from a patient treated with antithyroid drugs. The sequence was obtained from a woman aged 25 to 45 with Graves disease. CDR3: CASQKNTGELFF. The CDR3 DNA reads TGTGCCAGCCAAAAGAACACCGGGGAGCTGTTTTTT.